Here is one T cell receptor beta chain with its context. The entry originates in a study of blood T cells in healthy people across ages. PCR was performed a second time for roughly 7 to 12 cycles using a sample-barcoded 5' primer and a J-beta primer mix. Each CDR3 protein gets one entry after TCRdb re-called the 5' RACE reads with MiXCR. The sample contains over 950,000 distinct CDR3 sequences, around two fifths of which appear only once. The V end was cut by 3 bases, the J end by 8 bases, with 10 bases between. The CDR3 is 13 amino acids. Sample: blood. The V and J genes are TRBV12-3 or TRBV12-4 and TRBJ1-4; D unresolved. The receptor was isolated from a young man in good health. The CDR3 sequence is CASSLKTWEKLFF. As DNA, the CDR3 is TGTGCCAGCAGTTTGAAGACTTGGGAAAAACTGTTTTTT.